The present T cell receptor beta chain was sequenced within a study of T cells after yellow fever vaccination. 5'RACE template switching produced TCR cDNA carrying a universal primer site and UMIs. MiXCR was run by TCRdb on the 5' RACE reads, yielding one entry per CDR3 protein. The sample lists 500,000 to 550,000 distinct CDR3 sequences; less than 25% were seen once. The sample holds a few counts of this clonotype. V was clipped by 7 bases and J by 6 bases, with 10 bases between them. The CDR3 is made up of 12 amino acids. The germline V gene encodes CDR1 MDHEN and CDR2 SYDVKM. This specimen was PBMCs, taken approximately 22 days after the first yellow fever vaccination. This chain uses TRBV28 with TRBJ1-5; D gene ambiguous. This TCR came from a man between 18 and 29 years old who received the YFV17D yellow fever vaccine. The CDR3 loop is CASTQIFQPQHF. The DNA of the CDR3 is TGTGCCAGCACGCAGATCTTTCAGCCCCAGCATTTT.